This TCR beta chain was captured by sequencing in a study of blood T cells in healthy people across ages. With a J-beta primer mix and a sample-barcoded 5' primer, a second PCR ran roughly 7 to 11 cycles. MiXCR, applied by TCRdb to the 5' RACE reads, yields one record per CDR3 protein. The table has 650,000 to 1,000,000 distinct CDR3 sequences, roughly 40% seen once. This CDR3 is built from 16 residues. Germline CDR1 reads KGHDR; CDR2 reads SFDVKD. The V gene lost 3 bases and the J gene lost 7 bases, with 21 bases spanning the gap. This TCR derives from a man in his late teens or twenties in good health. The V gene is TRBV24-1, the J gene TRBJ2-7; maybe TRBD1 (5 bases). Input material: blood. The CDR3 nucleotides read TGTGCCACCAGTGATCCGCGGACGGACATAAGGGATGAGCAGTACTTC. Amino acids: CATSDPRTDIRDEQYF.